This TCR beta chain was retrieved from a study of T-cell memory formation after mild COVID-19. Study-wide background: TCR clusters were mostly confined to one donor each. Notes on the study in general: Detection of some responders pre-infection suggested pre-existing cross-reactive memory T cells participated. CM and EM subsets held most contracting CD4+ clones; EMRA held CD8+ ones.

Comment on this clonotype: Its antigen is undetermined.

TCRdb re-called the 5' RACE reads with MiXCR, one entry per CDR3 protein. The sample records hundreds of thousands of distinct CDR3 sequences, about 15% being singletons. Germline lookup yields CDR1 SNHLY and CDR2 FYNNEI. The CDR3 extends over 11 amino acids. This receptor was taken from a man between 18 and 29 years old who had mild COVID-19 (a few samples of this study predate the infection). Cell type and time point are not known. J is TRBJ2-7 and V is TRBV2; 7 positions match TRBD2. Material: PBMCs or a T cell subset sorted from them (not recorded which). CDR3 region: CASSEQGPGGV. The CDR3 DNA is TGTGCCAGCAGTGAACAAGGGCCGGGAGGCGTC.